This is a list of T cell receptor beta chains from one sample in a study of blood T cells in healthy people across ages. Using its own MiXCR run on the 5' RACE reads, TCRdb lists one record per CDR3 protein. The table has hundreds of thousands of distinct CDR3 sequences, 29% seen once; the top ten hold 15% to 20%. Sequencing input: blood. All receptors come from a woman of 80 years or more in good health. CDR3s include the opening cysteine and the closing phenylalanine or tryptophan. Each record gives: D gene, clone size, J gene, V gene, CDR3 protein, CDR3 DNA. The D gene is left open where the match is weak. Clone size appears in some rows only: once, few, many, or a class for an expanded clone.

D: NA
size: once
J: TRBJ1-5
V: TRBV6-2/TRBV6-3
CDR3: CAGSHWTDLLGNQPQHF
DNA: TGTGCCGGCAGTCATTGGACAGATCTCTTGGGCAATCAGCCCCAGCATTTT

D: NA
size: many
J: TRBJ2-3
V: TRBV3-1
CDR3: CASSSTGRGTQYF
DNA: TGTGCCAGCAGTTCAACGGGCAGGGGTACGCAGTATTTT

D: NA
size: many
J: TRBJ2-1
V: TRBV4-1
CDR3: CASSPLGRGTDNEQFF
DNA: TGCGCCAGCAGCCCATTGGGGCGGGGGACAGACAATGAGCAGTTCTTC

D: TRBD1
size: many
J: TRBJ2-3
V: TRBV4-3
CDR3: CASSQDATGITQYF
DNA: TGCGCCAGCAGCCAAGACGCGACAGGGATTACGCAGTATTTT

D: NA
size: many
J: TRBJ1-6
V: TRBV7-2
CDR3: CASSLTAINSPLHF
DNA: TGTGCCAGCAGCTTAACAGCCATTAATTCACCCCTCCACTTT

D: TRBD2
size: NA
J: TRBJ2-5
V: TRBV6-2/TRBV6-3
CDR3: CASRGTSGARTQYF
DNA: TGTGCCAGCAGGGGGACTAGCGGTGCCCGGACCCAGTACTTC

D: NA
size: few
J: TRBJ2-7
V: TRBV18
CDR3: CASPPGDTYEQYF
DNA: TGTGCCAGCCCACCAGGCGACACATACGAGCAGTACTTC

D: TRBD1
size: many
J: TRBJ1-2
V: TRBV2
CDR3: CASSDRDRVGYTF
DNA: TGTGCCAGCAGTGACCGGGACAGGGTTGGCTACACCTTC

D: NA
size: NA
J: TRBJ1-2
V: TRBV7-2
CDR3: CASRRIQGGYTF
DNA: TGTGCCAGCAGGCGTATACAGGGAGGCTACACCTTC

D: NA
size: NA
J: TRBJ2-1
V: TRBV18
CDR3: CASSPVTGDNEQFF
DNA: TGTGCCAGCTCACCAGTTACAGGTGATAATGAGCAGTTCTTC

D: TRBD1
size: NA
J: TRBJ2-2
V: TRBV6-5
CDR3: CASSYDVQGTGELFF
DNA: TGTGCCAGCAGTTACGACGTACAGGGGACCGGGGAGCTGTTTTTT

D: TRBD1
size: NA
J: TRBJ2-3
V: TRBV18
CDR3: CASSTGQGMDTQYF
DNA: TGTGCCAGCTCAACGGGACAGGGTATGGATACGCAGTATTTT

D: NA
size: NA
J: TRBJ2-2
V: TRBV7-2
CDR3: CASSLYDTGELFF
DNA: TGTGCCAGCAGCCTGTACGACACCGGGGAGCTGTTTTTT

D: NA
size: NA
J: TRBJ2-2
V: TRBV20-1
CDR3: CSASRDFAGELFF
DNA: TGCAGTGCTTCCCGGGACTTCGCCGGGGAGCTGTTTTTT

D: NA
size: many
J: TRBJ1-4
V: TRBV5-5
CDR3: CASSSDITTNEKLFF
DNA: TGTGCCAGCAGCTCCGATATAACAACTAATGAAAAACTGTTTTTT

D: NA
size: NA
J: TRBJ2-1
V: TRBV20-1
CDR3: CSARDYNNEQFF
DNA: TGCAGTGCTAGAGATTATAACAATGAGCAGTTCTTC

D: TRBD1
size: NA
J: TRBJ1-5
V: TRBV20-1
CDR3: CSANRDRKPQHF
DNA: TGCAGTGCTAACCGGGACAGAAAGCCCCAGCATTTT

D: NA
size: many
J: TRBJ1-2
V: TRBV12-3/TRBV12-4
CDR3: CASSFDYYGYTF
DNA: TGTGCCAGCAGCTTCGATTACTATGGCTACACCTTC

D: NA
size: NA
J: TRBJ2-2
V: TRBV4-2
CDR3: CASSQEGGTGTGELFF
DNA: TGTGCCAGTAGCCAAGAGGGTGGGACGGGGACCGGGGAGCTGTTTTTT

D: NA
size: few
J: TRBJ2-5
V: TRBV20-1
CDR3: CGGRSQETQYF
DNA: TGCGGGGGGCGGTCCCAAGAGACCCAGTACTTC

D: TRBD1
size: many
J: TRBJ1-2
V: TRBV10-3
CDR3: CAIFRDRQPEFGYTF
DNA: TGTGCCATCTTCCGGGACAGGCAGCCCGAGTTTGGCTACACCTTC

D: NA
size: few
J: TRBJ1-1
V: TRBV7-2
CDR3: CASSLVGRGITEAFF
DNA: TGTGCCAGCAGCTTAGTAGGCAGGGGAATTACTGAAGCTTTCTTT

D: TRBD2
size: many
J: TRBJ2-1
V: TRBV7-2
CDR3: CASSLGRSGGRSYNEQFF
DNA: TGTGCCAGCAGCTTAGGTAGGAGCGGGGGCCGCTCCTACAATGAGCAGTTCTTC

D: TRBD1
size: many
J: TRBJ2-7
V: TRBV7-2
CDR3: CASSDTLLQGQYEQYF
DNA: TGTGCCAGCAGCGACACCCTTCTACAGGGACAGTACGAGCAGTACTTC

D: TRBD1
size: many
J: TRBJ2-1
V: TRBV24-1
CDR3: CATSDQGQVYNEQFF
DNA: TGTGCCACCAGTGACCAAGGACAGGTCTACAATGAGCAGTTCTTC

D: TRBD1
size: NA
J: TRBJ1-2
V: TRBV7-2
CDR3: CASKPPGQGFGYTF
DNA: TGTGCCAGCAAACCCCCGGGACAGGGGTTTGGCTACACCTTC

D: TRBD1
size: NA
J: TRBJ1-4
V: TRBV12-3/TRBV12-4
CDR3: CASSTGQSFNEKLFF
DNA: TGTGCCAGCAGTACGGGACAGAGCTTTAATGAAAAACTGTTTTTT

D: NA
size: many
J: TRBJ1-2
V: TRBV24-1
CDR3: CATSSGWEEGYGYTF
DNA: TGTGCCACCAGCTCGGGGTGGGAGGAAGGCTATGGCTACACCTTC

D: NA
size: few
J: TRBJ1-1
V: TRBV9
CDR3: CASSVGGKGPNTEAFF
DNA: TGTGCCAGCAGCGTAGGAGGGAAGGGCCCGAACACTGAAGCTTTCTTT

D: NA
size: many
J: TRBJ2-7
V: TRBV6-1
CDR3: CASSRSTLTYEQYF
DNA: TGTGCCAGCAGTCGTTCCACCCTGACCTACGAGCAGTACTTC

D: TRBD2
size: medium-sized
J: TRBJ2-1
V: TRBV12-3/TRBV12-4
CDR3: CASSLKLAAYNEQFF
DNA: TGTGCCAGCAGTTTAAAACTAGCGGCCTACAATGAGCAGTTCTTC

D: NA
size: many
J: TRBJ1-2
V: TRBV29-1
CDR3: CSVEGGTYGYTF
DNA: TGCAGCGTTGAGGGGGGAACCTATGGCTACACCTTC

D: NA
size: many
J: TRBJ2-3
V: TRBV10-3
CDR3: CAISDGGNRGTDTQYF
DNA: TGTGCCATCAGCGACGGGGGAAACAGGGGCACAGATACGCAGTATTTT

D: NA
size: many
J: TRBJ2-5
V: TRBV6-6
CDR3: CASRNGEETQYF
DNA: TGTGCCAGCAGAAACGGGGAAGAGACCCAGTACTTC

D: TRBD2
size: NA
J: TRBJ2-1
V: TRBV29-1
CDR3: CSVVGAGGFFF
DNA: TGCAGCGTTGTTGGGGCGGGGGGCTTTTTCTTC

D: NA
size: NA
J: TRBJ1-2
V: TRBV24-1
CDR3: CATSERTVLGNYGYTF
DNA: TGTGCCACCAGTGAGCGGACAGTATTGGGTAACTATGGCTACACCTTC

D: TRBD2
size: many
J: TRBJ2-1
V: TRBV30
CDR3: CAWSVGLAANEQFF
DNA: TGTGCCTGGAGTGTCGGACTAGCGGCGAATGAGCAGTTCTTC

D: NA
size: NA
J: TRBJ2-1
V: TRBV5-1
CDR3: CASRDGASGPGVQFF
DNA: TGCGCCAGCAGGGACGGGGCCTCCGGACCAGGAGTGCAGTTCTTC

D: NA
size: many
J: TRBJ2-3
V: TRBV12-3/TRBV12-4
CDR3: CASSLRRSGTDTQYF
DNA: TGTGCCAGCAGTTTACGGCGCTCGGGTACAGATACGCAGTATTTT

D: NA
size: many
J: TRBJ2-3
V: TRBV3-1
CDR3: CASSQGPSPGTDTQYF
DNA: TGTGCCAGCAGCCAAGGGCCCTCTCCAGGCACAGATACGCAGTATTTT

D: NA
size: many
J: TRBJ2-5
V: TRBV20-1
CDR3: CSARVQGGETQYF
DNA: TGCAGTGCTAGAGTACAGGGTGGAGAGACCCAGTACTTC

D: NA
size: many
J: TRBJ2-5
V: TRBV18
CDR3: CASSPSTTNLGTQYF
DNA: TGTGCCAGCTCACCATCTACCACCAACCTCGGGACCCAGTACTTC

D: NA
size: many
J: TRBJ2-7
V: TRBV6-6
CDR3: CASRGSGLTYEQYF
DNA: TGTGCCAGCAGAGGTTCCGGGTTGACCTACGAGCAGTACTTC

D: TRBD1
size: many
J: TRBJ1-1
V: TRBV5-1
CDR3: CASSTPGQVYTEAFF
DNA: TGCGCCAGCAGCACCCCGGGACAGGTATACACTGAAGCTTTCTTT

D: TRBD1
size: NA
J: TRBJ1-1
V: TRBV7-8
CDR3: CAGSSGQGLSRTEAFF
DNA: TGTGCCGGCAGCTCTGGACAGGGCCTATCGCGTACTGAAGCTTTCTTT